Below, one T cell receptor beta chain is given with its context. Its antigen remains unidentified. The entry originates in a study of T cells expressing NK-cell markers. Study-level background: The sequencing cohort of eight donors included seven HCMV-seropositive individuals and one seronegative individual. Whole-study results and caveats: In a few donors, dominant clonotypes made up roughly 25-60.1% of CD3+CD56-NKG2C+ cells.

Germline CDR1 SQVTM, CDR2 ANQGSEA. This CDR3 spans 15 amino acids. UMIs were included in TCR beta cDNA generated by 5'RACE template switching. TCRdb processed the 5' RACE reads again and assigns one entry to each CDR3 protein, with no DNA. The repertoire table contains 200,000 to 300,000 distinct CDR3 sequences. This receptor was obtained from a man between 18 and 35 years old in good health. V and J are TRBV29-1 and TRBJ2-2; the D gene TCRdb calls, TRBD2, cannot be checked with no DNA. The sample comprised blood T cells: a sorted CD56 or NKG2C T cell subset, CD4+ or CD8+ T cells, or bulk PBMC T cells (not recorded which). The CDR3 sequence is CSVESSGRAHGELFF.